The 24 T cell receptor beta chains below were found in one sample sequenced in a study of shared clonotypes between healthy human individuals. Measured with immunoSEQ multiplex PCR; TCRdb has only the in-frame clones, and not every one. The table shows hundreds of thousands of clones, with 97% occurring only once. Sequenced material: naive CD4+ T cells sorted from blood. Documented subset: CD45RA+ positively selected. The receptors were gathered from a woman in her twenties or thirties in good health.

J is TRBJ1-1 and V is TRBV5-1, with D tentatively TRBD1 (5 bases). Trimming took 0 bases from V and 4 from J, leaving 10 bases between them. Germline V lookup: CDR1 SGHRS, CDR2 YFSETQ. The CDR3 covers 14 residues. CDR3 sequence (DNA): TGCGCCAGCAGCTTGGTGGGGGGTAGCACTGAAGCTTTCTTT. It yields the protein CASSLVGGSTEAFF.

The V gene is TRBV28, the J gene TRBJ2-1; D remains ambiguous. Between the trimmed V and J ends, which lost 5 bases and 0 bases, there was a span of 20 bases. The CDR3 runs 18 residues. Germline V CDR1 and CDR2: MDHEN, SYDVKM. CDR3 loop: CASSPRVGRKSSYNEQFF. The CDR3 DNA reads TGTGCCAGCAGTCCCCGCGTTGGGCGGAAGAGCTCCTACAATGAGCAGTTCTTC.

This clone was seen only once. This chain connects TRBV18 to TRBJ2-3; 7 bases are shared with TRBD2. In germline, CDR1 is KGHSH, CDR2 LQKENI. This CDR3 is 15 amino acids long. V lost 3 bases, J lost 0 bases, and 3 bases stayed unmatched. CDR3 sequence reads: CASSPRAGSTDTQYF. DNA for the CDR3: TGTGCCAGCTCACCCAGAGCGGGAAGCACAGATACGCAGTATTTT.

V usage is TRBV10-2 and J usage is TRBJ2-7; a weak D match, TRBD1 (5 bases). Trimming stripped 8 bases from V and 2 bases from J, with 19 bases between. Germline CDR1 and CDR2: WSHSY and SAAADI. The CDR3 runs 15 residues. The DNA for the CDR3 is TGCGCCAGCGAAGACTGGGGCTCTCCCGCCTACGAGCAGTACTTC. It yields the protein CASEDWGSPAYEQYF.

The CDR3 DNA follows: TGCGCCAGCAGCTTGGGCTTAGCGGAGGAAACCGGGGAGCTGTTTTTT. Its protein is CASSLGLAEETGELFF. The J gene is TRBJ2-2, the V gene TRBV5-1; tentative D call: TRBD2 (6 bases). The CDR3 runs 16 residues. The V end was cut by 0 bases, the J end by 5 bases, with 14 bases between. CDR1 and CDR2 from the germline V gene are SGHRS and YFSETQ.

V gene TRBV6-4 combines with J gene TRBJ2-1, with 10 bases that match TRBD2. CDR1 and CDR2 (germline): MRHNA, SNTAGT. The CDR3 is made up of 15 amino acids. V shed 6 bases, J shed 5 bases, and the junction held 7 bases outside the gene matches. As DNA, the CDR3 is TGTGCCAGCAGCCCAACTAGCGGGGCTAACAATGAGCAGTTCTTC. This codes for CASSPTSGANNEQFF.

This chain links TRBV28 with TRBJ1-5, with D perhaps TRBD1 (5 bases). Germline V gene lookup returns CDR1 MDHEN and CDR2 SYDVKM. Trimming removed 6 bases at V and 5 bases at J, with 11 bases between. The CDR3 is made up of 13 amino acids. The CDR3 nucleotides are TGTGCCAGCAGGAAAGGGGTGGATCAGCCCCAGCATTTT. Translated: CASRKGVDQPQHF. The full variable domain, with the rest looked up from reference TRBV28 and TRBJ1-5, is DVKVTQSSRYLVKRTGEKVFLECVQDMDHENMFWYRQDPGLGLRLIYFSYDVKMKEKGDIPEGYSVSREKKERFSLILESASTNQTSMYLCASRKGVDQPQHFGDGTRLSIL.

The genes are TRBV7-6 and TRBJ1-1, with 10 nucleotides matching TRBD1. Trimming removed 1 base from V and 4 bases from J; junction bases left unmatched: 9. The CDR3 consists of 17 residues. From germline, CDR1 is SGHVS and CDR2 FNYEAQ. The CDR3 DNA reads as TGTGCCAGCAGCTTAGTTCTTTTAGGGACAGGGGCCACTGAAGCTTTCTTT. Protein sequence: CASSLVLLGTGATEAFF.

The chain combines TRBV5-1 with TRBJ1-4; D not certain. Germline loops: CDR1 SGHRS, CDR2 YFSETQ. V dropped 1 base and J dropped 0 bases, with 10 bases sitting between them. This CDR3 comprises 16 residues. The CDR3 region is CASSLNGPATNEKLFF. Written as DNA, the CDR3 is TGCGCCAGCAGCTTGAACGGCCCCGCAACTAATGAAAAACTGTTTTTT. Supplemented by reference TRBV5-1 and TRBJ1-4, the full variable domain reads KAGVTQTPRYLIKTRGQQVTLSCSPISGHRSVSWYQQTPGQGLQFLFEYFSETQRNKGNFPGRFSGRQFSNSRSEMNVSTLELGDSALYLCASSLNGPATNEKLFFGSGTQLSVL.

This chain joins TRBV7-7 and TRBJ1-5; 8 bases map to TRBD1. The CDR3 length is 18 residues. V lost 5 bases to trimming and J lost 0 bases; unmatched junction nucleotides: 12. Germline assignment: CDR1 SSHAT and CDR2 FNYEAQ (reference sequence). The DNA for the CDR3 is TGTGCCAGCAGCCCGCGGGACAGGAGAATTCTTAGCAATCAGCCCCAGCATTTT. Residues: CASSPRDRRILSNQPQHF.

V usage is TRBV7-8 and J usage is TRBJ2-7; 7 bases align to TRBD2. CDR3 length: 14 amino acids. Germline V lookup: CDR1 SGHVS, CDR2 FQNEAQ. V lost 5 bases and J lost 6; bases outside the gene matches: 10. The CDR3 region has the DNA TGTGCCAGCAGCCCGACAGTGACTAGCATCGAGCAGTACTTC. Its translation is CASSPTVTSIEQYF.

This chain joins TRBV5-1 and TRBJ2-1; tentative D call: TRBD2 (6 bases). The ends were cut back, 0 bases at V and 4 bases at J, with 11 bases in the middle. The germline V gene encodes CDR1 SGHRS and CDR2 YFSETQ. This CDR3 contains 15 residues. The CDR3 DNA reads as TGCGCCAGCAGCTTGGGCGGGACGGAGTACAATGAGCAGTTCTTC. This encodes CASSLGGTEYNEQFF. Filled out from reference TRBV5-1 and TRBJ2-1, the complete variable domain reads KAGVTQTPRYLIKTRGQQVTLSCSPISGHRSVSWYQQTPGQGLQFLFEYFSETQRNKGNFPGRFSGRQFSNSRSEMNVSTLELGDSALYLCASSLGGTEYNEQFFGPGTRLTVL.

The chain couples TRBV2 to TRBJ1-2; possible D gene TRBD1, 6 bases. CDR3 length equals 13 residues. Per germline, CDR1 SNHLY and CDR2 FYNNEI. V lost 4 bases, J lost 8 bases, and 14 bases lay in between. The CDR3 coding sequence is TGTGCCAGCAGTGCTCAGGGGATTTACGGCTACACCTTC. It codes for CASSAQGIYGYTF.

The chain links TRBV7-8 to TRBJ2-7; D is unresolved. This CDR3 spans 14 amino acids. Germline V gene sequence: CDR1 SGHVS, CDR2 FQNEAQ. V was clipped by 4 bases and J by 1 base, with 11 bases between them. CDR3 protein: CASSSPRGSYEQYF. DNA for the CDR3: TGTGCCAGCAGCTCGCCGCGAGGTTCCTACGAGCAGTACTTC.

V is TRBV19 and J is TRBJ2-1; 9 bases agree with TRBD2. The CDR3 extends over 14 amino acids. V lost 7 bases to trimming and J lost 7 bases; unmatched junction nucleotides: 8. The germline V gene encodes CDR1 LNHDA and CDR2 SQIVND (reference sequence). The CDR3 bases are TGTGCCAGTAAAGGGCGGGAGGGCGCAAATGAGCAGTTCTTC. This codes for CASKGREGANEQFF.

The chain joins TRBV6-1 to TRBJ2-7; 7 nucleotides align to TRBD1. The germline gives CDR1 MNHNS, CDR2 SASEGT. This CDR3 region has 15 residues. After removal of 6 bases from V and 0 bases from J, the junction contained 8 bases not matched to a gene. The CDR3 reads CASSGDRLFSYEQYF. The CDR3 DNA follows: TGTGCCAGCAGCGGGGACAGACTATTCTCCTACGAGCAGTACTTC.

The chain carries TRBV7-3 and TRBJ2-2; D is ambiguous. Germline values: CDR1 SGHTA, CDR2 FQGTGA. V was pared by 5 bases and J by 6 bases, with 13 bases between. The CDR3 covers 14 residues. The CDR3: CASSPPGSPGELFF. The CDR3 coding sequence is TGTGCCAGCAGCCCCCCCGGAAGTCCCGGGGAGCTGTTTTTT.

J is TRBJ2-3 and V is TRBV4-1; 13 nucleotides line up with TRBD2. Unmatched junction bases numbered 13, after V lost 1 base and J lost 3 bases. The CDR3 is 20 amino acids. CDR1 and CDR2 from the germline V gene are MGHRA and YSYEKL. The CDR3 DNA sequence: TGCGCCAGCAGCCAAGGCCCACTAGCGGGAGGGCCTAGAGGAACAGATACGCAGTATTTT. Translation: CASSQGPLAGGPRGTDTQYF.

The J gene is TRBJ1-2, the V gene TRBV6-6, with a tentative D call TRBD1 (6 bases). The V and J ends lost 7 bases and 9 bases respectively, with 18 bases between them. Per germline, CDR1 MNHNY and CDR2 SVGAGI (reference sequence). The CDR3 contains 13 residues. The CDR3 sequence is CASTSQGPESYTF. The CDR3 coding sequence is TGTGCCAGCACCTCACAGGGACCAGAGAGCTACACCTTC.

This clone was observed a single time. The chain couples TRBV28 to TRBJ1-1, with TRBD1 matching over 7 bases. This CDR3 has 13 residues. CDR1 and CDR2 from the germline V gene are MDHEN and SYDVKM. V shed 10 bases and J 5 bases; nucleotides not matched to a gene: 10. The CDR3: CATILQGDTEAFF. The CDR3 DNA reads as TGTGCCACCATTTTGCAGGGGGATACTGAAGCTTTCTTT. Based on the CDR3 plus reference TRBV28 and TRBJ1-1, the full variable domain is DVKVTQSSRYLVKRTGEKVFLECVQDMDHENMFWYRQDPGLGLRLIYFSYDVKMKEKGDIPEGYSVSREKKERFSLILESASTNQTSMYLCATILQGDTEAFFGQGTRLTVV.

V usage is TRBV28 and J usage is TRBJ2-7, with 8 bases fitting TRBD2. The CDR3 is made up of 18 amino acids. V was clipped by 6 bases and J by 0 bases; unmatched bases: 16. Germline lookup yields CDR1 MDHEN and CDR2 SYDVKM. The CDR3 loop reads CASSLGLVPPSNSYEQYF. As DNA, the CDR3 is TGTGCCAGCAGCTTGGGACTAGTTCCCCCTAGTAACTCCTACGAGCAGTACTTC.

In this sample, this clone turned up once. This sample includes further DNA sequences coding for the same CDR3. The CDR3 nucleotides are TGTGCCAGCAGTTTACGTCAGGGGGGGACAGATACGCAGTATTTT. Translating gives CASSLRQGGTDTQYF. This chain connects TRBV28 to TRBJ2-3; the D gene could be TRBD1 or TRBD2 (7 bases each). The germline V gene encodes CDR1 MDHEN and CDR2 SYDVKM. There are 15 residues in the CDR3. V was trimmed by 2 bases and J by 3 bases, leaving 12 bases between them.

CDR3 sequence reads: CASSFDRSQPQHF. The CDR3 DNA reads as TGTGCCAGCAGCTTCGACAGGTCTCAGCCCCAGCATTTT. The chain recombines TRBV5-4 with TRBJ1-5, with a possible D match to TRBD1 (6 bases). The CDR3 length is 13 residues. V was pared by 2 bases and J by 6 bases, with 9 bases between. CDR1 and CDR2 from the germline V gene are SGHNT and YYREEE (reference sequence).

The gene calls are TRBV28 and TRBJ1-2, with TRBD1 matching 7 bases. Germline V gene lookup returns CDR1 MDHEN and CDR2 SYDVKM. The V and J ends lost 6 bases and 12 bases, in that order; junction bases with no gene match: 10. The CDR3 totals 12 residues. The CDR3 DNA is TGTGCCAGCAGCCGAGACAGGGATCGCGACACCTTC. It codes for CASSRDRDRDTF.